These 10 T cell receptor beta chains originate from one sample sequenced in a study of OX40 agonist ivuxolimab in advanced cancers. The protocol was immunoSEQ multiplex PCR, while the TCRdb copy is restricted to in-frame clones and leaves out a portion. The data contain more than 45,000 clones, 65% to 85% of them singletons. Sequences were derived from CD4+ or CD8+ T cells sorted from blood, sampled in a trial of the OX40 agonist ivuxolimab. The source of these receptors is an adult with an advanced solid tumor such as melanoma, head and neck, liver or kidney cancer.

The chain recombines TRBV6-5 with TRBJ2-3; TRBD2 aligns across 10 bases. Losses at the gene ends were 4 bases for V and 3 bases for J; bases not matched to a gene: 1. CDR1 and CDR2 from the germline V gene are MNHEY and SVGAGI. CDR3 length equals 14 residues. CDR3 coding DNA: TGTGCCAGCAGTTTACTAGCGGGGACAGATACGCAGTATTTT. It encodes CASSLLAGTDTQYF.

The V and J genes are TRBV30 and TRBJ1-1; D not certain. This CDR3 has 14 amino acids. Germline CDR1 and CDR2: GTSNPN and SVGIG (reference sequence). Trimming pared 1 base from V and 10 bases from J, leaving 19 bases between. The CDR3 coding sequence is TGTGCCTGGAGTGCCTCTGGAGGGTTTGGTGGAGCTTTCTTT. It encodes CAWSASGGFGGAFF. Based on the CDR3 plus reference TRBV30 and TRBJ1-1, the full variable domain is SQTIHQWPATLVQPVGSPLSLECTVEGTSNPNLYWYRQAAGRGLQLLFYSVGIGQISSEVPQNLSASRPQDRQFILSSKKLLLSDSGFYLCAWSASGGFGGAFFGQGTRLTVV.

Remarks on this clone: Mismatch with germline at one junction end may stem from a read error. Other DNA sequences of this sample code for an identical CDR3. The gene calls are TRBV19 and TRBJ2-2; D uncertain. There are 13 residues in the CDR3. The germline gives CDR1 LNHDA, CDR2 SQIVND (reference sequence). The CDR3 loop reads CASSTLGAGELFF. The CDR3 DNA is TGCGCCAGTAGTACCCTGGGCGCCGGGGAGCTGTTTTTT. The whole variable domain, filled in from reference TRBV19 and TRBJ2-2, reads DGGITQSPKYLFRKEGQNVTLSCEQNLNHDAMYWYRQDPGQGLRLIYYSQIVNDFQKGDIAEGYSVSREKKESFPLTVTSAQKNPTAFYLCASSTLGAGELFFGEGSRLTVL.

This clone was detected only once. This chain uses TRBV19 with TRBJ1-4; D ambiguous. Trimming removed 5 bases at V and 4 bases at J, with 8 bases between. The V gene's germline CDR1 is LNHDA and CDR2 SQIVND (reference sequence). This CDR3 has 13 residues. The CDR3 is CASSETYNEKLFF. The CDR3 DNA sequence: TGTGCCAGTAGTGAGACATATAATGAAAAACTGTTTTTT.

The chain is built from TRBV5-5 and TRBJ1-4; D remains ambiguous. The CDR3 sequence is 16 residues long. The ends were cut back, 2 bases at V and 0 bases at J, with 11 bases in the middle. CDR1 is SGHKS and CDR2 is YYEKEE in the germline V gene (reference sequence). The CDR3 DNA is TGTGCCAGCAGCTTTTTGGTGGGTCCAACTAATGAAAAACTGTTTTTT. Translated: CASSFLVGPTNEKLFF.

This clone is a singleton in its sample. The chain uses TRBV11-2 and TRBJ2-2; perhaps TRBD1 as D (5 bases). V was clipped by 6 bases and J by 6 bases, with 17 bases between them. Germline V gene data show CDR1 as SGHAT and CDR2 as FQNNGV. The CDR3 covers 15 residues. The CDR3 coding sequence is TGTGCCAGCAGATCAAGGGGTGGGGTCGCCGGGGAGCTGTTTTTT. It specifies CASRSRGGVAGELFF.

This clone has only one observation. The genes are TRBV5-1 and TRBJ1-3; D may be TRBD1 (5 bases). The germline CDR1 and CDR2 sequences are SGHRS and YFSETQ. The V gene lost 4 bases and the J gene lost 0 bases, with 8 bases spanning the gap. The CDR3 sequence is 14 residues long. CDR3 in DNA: TGCGCCAGCAGCAGGGGTTACTCTGGAAACACCATATATTTT. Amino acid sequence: CASSRGYSGNTIYF.

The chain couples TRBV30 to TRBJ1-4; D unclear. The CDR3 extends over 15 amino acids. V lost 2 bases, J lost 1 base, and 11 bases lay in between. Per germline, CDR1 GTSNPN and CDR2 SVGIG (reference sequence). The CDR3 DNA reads TGTGCCTGGAGTCCCCCCCTCAGAACTAATGAAAAACTGTTTTTT. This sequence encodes CAWSPPLRTNEKLFF.

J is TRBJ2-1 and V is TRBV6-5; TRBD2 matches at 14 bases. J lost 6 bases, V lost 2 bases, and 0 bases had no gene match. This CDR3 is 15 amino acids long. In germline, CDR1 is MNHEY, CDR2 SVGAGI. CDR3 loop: CASSYGTSGSNEQFF. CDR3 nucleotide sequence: TGTGCCAGCAGTTACGGGACTAGCGGGAGCAATGAGCAGTTCTTC.

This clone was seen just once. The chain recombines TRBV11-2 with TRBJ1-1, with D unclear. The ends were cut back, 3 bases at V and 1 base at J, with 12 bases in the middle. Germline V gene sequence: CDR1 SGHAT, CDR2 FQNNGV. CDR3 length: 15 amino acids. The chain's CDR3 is CASSFLVIRNTEAFF. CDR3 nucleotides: TGTGCCAGCAGCTTTCTAGTGATTAGGAACACTGAAGCTTTCTTT. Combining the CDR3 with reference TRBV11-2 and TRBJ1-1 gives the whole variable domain EAGVAQSPRYKIIEKRQSVAFWCNPISGHATLYWYQQILGQGPKLLIQFQNNGVVDDSQLPKDRFSAERLKGVDSTLKIQPAKLEDSAVYLCASSFLVIRNTEAFFGQGTRLTVV.